The 26 T cell receptor beta chains in this list originate from one sample, sequenced in a study of CD8 T cells in ankylosing spondylitis (dated by TCRdb to about 2017). Library creation used 5' RACE. The reads were generated on an Illumina HiSeq 2500. Using fastp at Q25 and MiXCR, TCRdb reprocessed the public reads and kept productive beta chains. Each CDR3 protein appears once, grouped with its most common genes and DNA. Within this sample are 700,000 to 1,000,000 distinct CDR3 sequences, with about an eighth of them counted one time only. Approximately 0.46% of the sample is taken by the ten largest. Findings and caveats that apply to the study as a whole: A TCR beta motif of several highly homologous amino acid variants appeared characteristic of blood from ankylosing spondylitis patients.

These receptors are not linked to any known antigen. Material for sequencing was blood, either unsorted or a sorted T cell fraction (not recorded which). These receptors all come from a male donor with ankylosing spondylitis.

Ten or more counts support this clonotype. This chain uses TRBV12-3 or TRBV12-4 with TRBJ1-6; TRBD1 matches 8 bases. The length of the CDR3 is 13 residues. J gave up 9 bases and V 7 bases, and 5 bases lay outside the gene matches. CDR3: CASTITGGSPLHF. CDR3 in DNA: TGTGCCAGCACTATAACAGGGGGTTCACCCCTCCACTTT.

This clonotype has a handful of counts. This chain uses TRBV20-1 with TRBJ2-2, with 10 nucleotides matching TRBD2. V dropped 2 bases and J dropped 4; count of bases not matched to a gene: 4. The CDR3 is made up of 15 amino acids. Per the germline V gene, CDR1 is DFQATT and CDR2 is SNEGSKA (reference sequence). The CDR3 sequence is CSARLSGGATGELFF. The DNA for the CDR3 is TGCAGTGCTAGATTGAGCGGGGGGGCCACCGGGGAGCTGTTTTTT.

This clonotype was recorded at least ten times. The genes are TRBV20-1 and TRBJ1-5; 7 bases line up with TRBD1. V was clipped by 5 bases and J by 7 bases; unmatched bases: 8. Germline V gene data show CDR1 as DFQATT and CDR2 as SNEGSKA (reference sequence). The CDR3 contains 13 residues. Here the CDR3 DNA reads TGCAGTGCTGAACAGGGGCTTAGGCAGCCCCAGCATTTT. Translation: CSAEQGLRQPQHF.

This clonotype was recorded many times. This chain joins TRBV10-2 and TRBJ2-3; 8 positions agree with TRBD1. The CDR3 is 14 residues long. The germline CDR1 and CDR2 sequences are WSHSY and SAAADI. Trimming at V came to 7 bases and at J to 4 bases, leaving 7 bases not matched to a gene. CDR3 nucleotide sequence: TGCGCCAGCACCCGGACAGGGCGAGCAGATACGCAGTATTTT. Translated, it gives CASTRTGRADTQYF.

In this sample, this clonotype turned up a few times. CDR3 amino acids: CASSSGRTNTGELFF. DNA of the CDR3: TGTGCCAGCAGTTCGGGACGGACAAACACCGGGGAGCTGTTTTTT. V is TRBV2 and J is TRBJ2-2; D is tentatively TRBD1 or TRBD2 (5 bases each). V was pared by 5 bases and J by 2 bases, with 12 bases between. This CDR3 is 15 amino acids long. The germline CDR1 and CDR2 sequences are SNHLY and FYNNEI. Variable domain in full (rest from reference TRBV2 and TRBJ2-2): EPEVTQTPSHQVTQMGQEVILRCVPISNHLYFYWYRQILGQKVEFLVSFYNNEISEKSEIFDDQFSVERPDGSNFTLKIRSTKLEDSAMYFCASSSGRTNTGELFFGEGSRLTVL.

The genes are TRBV6-1 and TRBJ2-3; D is uncertain. The germline gives CDR1 MNHNS, CDR2 SASEGT. With 4 bases removed from V and 0 bases from J, the gap between germline ends came to 8 bases. The CDR3 loop spans 14 amino acids. CDR3 nucleotides: TGTGCCAGCAGTGGACAACCTAGCACAGATACGCAGTATTTT. Encoded protein: CASSGQPSTDTQYF.

In this sample, this clonotype turned up a few times. The chain joins TRBV12-3 or TRBV12-4 to TRBJ1-2; 7 positions match TRBD1. V lost 7 bases, J lost 5 bases, and 10 bases stayed unmatched. This CDR3 spans 14 amino acids. CDR3 bases: TGTGCCAGCAATTCCGACAGGGCTACTTATGGCTACACCTTC. Translating gives CASNSDRATYGYTF.

The chain has TRBV20-1 and TRBJ1-1; D is uncertain. The CDR3 sequence is 10 residues long. Germline V gene lookup returns CDR1 DFQATT and CDR2 SNEGSKA (reference sequence). V lost 5 bases to trimming and J lost 8 bases, with 9 bases between them. CDR3 nucleotides: TGCAGTGCTCCTAAGAGAGAAGCTTTCTTT. This translates into CSAPKREAFF.

The genes are TRBV20-1 and TRBJ2-5; D is possibly TRBD1 (6 bases). Looked up from germline, CDR1 is DFQATT and CDR2 is SNEGSKA (reference sequence). V was clipped by 0 bases and J by 2 bases, with 10 bases between them. This CDR3 contains 14 residues. The CDR3 loop is CSARDLDSQETQYF. The DNA for the CDR3 is TGCAGTGCTAGAGACTTGGACAGTCAAGAGACCCAGTACTTC.

The V gene is TRBV20-1, the J gene TRBJ1-2; no clear D gene. The length of the CDR3 is 13 residues. The germline gives CDR1 DFQATT, CDR2 SNEGSKA (reference sequence). Trimming stripped 1 base from V and 8 bases from J, with 14 bases between. CDR3: CSARGPLVGGYTF. The CDR3 coding sequence is TGCAGTGCTAGAGGACCATTGGTCGGGGGCTACACCTTC.

This clonotype has ten or more counts. The rearrangement uses TRBV6-1 and TRBJ2-2; TRBD1 matches at 9 bases. The CDR3 sequence is 15 residues long. J was trimmed by 5 bases and V by 6 bases; bases with no gene match: 7. Germline-derived CDR1 and CDR2 are MNHNS and SASEGT. Here the CDR3 DNA reads TGTGCCAGCAGGAGCACAGGGGGCGCAACCGGGGAGCTGTTTTTT. Its protein product is CASRSTGGATGELFF.

This clonotype was observed a handful of times. This rearrangement joins TRBV11-2 to TRBJ1-1, with unresolved D. Looked up from germline, CDR1 is SGHAT and CDR2 is FQNNGV. The CDR3 loop spans 14 amino acids. Trimming removed 5 bases from V and 4 bases from J, with 14 bases in between. CDR3 coding DNA: TGTGCCAGCAGCCTCGTAAGACAAAGCACTGAAGCTTTCTTT. The encoded protein is CASSLVRQSTEAFF.

This clonotype came up many times. The V call is TRBV20-1, the J call TRBJ2-1; D is possibly TRBD2 (6 bases). Trimming cost V 6 bases and J 4 bases, with 16 bases left between them. CDR1 is DFQATT, CDR2 SNEGSKA, per germline (reference sequence). The CDR3 spans 14 residues. The CDR3 reads CSAPPAGPYNEQFF. The CDR3 DNA reads as TGCAGTGCACCTCCGGCGGGACCTTACAATGAGCAGTTCTTC.

This clonotype has only a few counts. The chain recombines TRBV20-1 with TRBJ2-1, with a possible D match to TRBD1 (6 bases). Trimming cost V 2 bases and J 5 bases, with 13 bases left between them. This CDR3 is built from 14 residues. Per germline, CDR1 DFQATT and CDR2 SNEGSKA (reference sequence). CDR3 nucleotides: TGCAGTGCTAGACTCATTGACAGGAACAATGAGCAGTTCTTC. This sequence encodes CSARLIDRNNEQFF.

This clonotype was recorded a few times. The J gene is TRBJ2-7, the V gene TRBV4-3, with D maybe TRBD2 (6 bases). There are 15 residues in the CDR3. Germline V gene lookup returns CDR1 LGHNA and CDR2 YSLEER. V was clipped by 0 bases and J by 10 bases, with 19 bases between them. This CDR3 reads CASSQEPNQPGVQYF. The CDR3 bases are TGCGCCAGCAGCCAAGAGCCAAACCAACCGGGAGTTCAGTACTTC.

This clonotype has only a few counts. The chain employs TRBV20-1 and TRBJ1-1; no clear D gene. The CDR3 has 11 residues. Germline CDR1 is DFQATT and CDR2 is SNEGSKA (reference sequence). The V gene lost 7 bases and the J gene lost 1 base, with 7 bases spanning the gap. CDR3 amino acids: CSGQENTEAFF. The CDR3 DNA is TGCAGTGGGCAAGAGAACACTGAAGCTTTCTTT.

This clonotype was seen repeatedly, ten times or more. The V call is TRBV5-1, the J call TRBJ2-5; the D is unclear. Trimming stripped 0 bases from V and 1 base from J, with 13 bases between. The CDR3 consists of 16 residues. CDR1 is SGHRS, CDR2 YFSETQ, per germline. This CDR3 reads CASSLAASGRQETQYF. CDR3 sequence (DNA): TGCGCCAGCAGCTTGGCCGCTTCGGGCCGCCAAGAGACCCAGTACTTC.

J is TRBJ2-2 and V is TRBV20-1; 15 bases fit TRBD2. From germline, CDR1 is DFQATT and CDR2 SNEGSKA (reference sequence). This CDR3 region has 15 residues. Germline trimming cut 1 base from V and 6 bases from J; bases unmatched to any gene: 0. The CDR3 sequence is CSARGTSGGAGELFF. For the CDR3, the DNA is TGCAGTGCTAGAGGGACTAGCGGGGGGGCCGGGGAGCTGTTTTTT.

The gene calls are TRBV6-5 and TRBJ1-1; 9 bases fit TRBD1. The CDR3 runs to 14 residues. V gave up 0 bases and J gave up 6 bases; unmatched junction bases: 2. Looked up from germline, CDR1 is MNHEY and CDR2 is SVGAGI. CDR3 in DNA: TGTGCCAGCAGTTACTCGGACAGGGGCTCTGAAGCTTTCTTT. Protein: CASSYSDRGSEAFF.

This clonotype has ten or more counts. The genes are TRBV29-1 and TRBJ1-5; D perhaps matches TRBD1 (6 bases). The CDR3 extends over 14 amino acids. V lost 6 bases to trimming and J lost 3 bases, with 15 bases between them. The germline gives CDR1 SQVTM, CDR2 ANQGSEA. The CDR3 loop reads CSVRNTGLNQPQHF. The DNA of the CDR3 is TGCAGCGTCAGAAATACAGGGCTCAATCAGCCCCAGCATTTT.

The chain combines TRBV28 with TRBJ2-5; 7 bases map to TRBD1. V trimming: 5 bases; J trimming: 9 bases; junction bases outside the gene matches: 6. The germline V gene encodes CDR1 MDHEN and CDR2 SYDVKM. The CDR3 is 12 amino acids. CDR3 amino acids: CASSGDSMAQYF. In DNA form, the CDR3 reads TGTGCCAGCAGTGGGGACAGCATGGCCCAGTACTTC. Supplemented by reference TRBV28 and TRBJ2-5, the full variable domain reads DVKVTQSSRYLVKRTGEKVFLECVQDMDHENMFWYRQDPGLGLRLIYFSYDVKMKEKGDIPEGYSVSREKKERFSLILESASTNQTSMYLCASSGDSMAQYFGPGTRLLVL.

The V and J genes are TRBV29-1 and TRBJ1-3; D gene unclear. CDR1 and CDR2 (germline): SQVTM, ANQGSEA. The V gene lost 3 bases and the J gene lost 4 bases, with 16 bases spanning the gap. The CDR3 is 15 residues long. The chain's CDR3 is CSVEATINLGNTIYF. The CDR3 nucleotides read TGCAGCGTTGAGGCCACAATTAATCTCGGAAACACCATATATTTT.

This clonotype appeared many times. The chain combines TRBV27 with TRBJ2-1, with D unresolved. Germline V gene data show CDR1 as MNHEY and CDR2 as SMNVEV (reference sequence). Deletions cut 5 bases from V and 4 bases from J, with 9 bases between. CDR3 length equals 13 residues. CDR3: CASSGRSYNEQFF. In nucleotides, the CDR3 is TGTGCCAGCAGTGGCAGGAGTTACAATGAGCAGTTCTTC.

The chain combines TRBV6-5 with TRBJ1-4; D not resolved. This CDR3 is 16 amino acids long. Between the trimmed V and J ends, which lost 0 bases and 4 bases, there was a span of 12 bases. Germline lookup yields CDR1 MNHEY and CDR2 SVGAGI. CDR3 region: CASSYSRAIRNEKLFF. The CDR3 DNA reads as TGTGCCAGCAGTTACTCTAGGGCCATCCGTAATGAAAAACTGTTTTTT.

This clonotype was seen a few times. This chain connects TRBV7-9 to TRBJ2-3, with D unclear. This CDR3 spans 13 amino acids. In germline, CDR1 is SEHNR, CDR2 FQNEAQ (reference sequence). Deletions cut 4 bases from V and 4 bases from J, with 9 bases between. CDR3 region: CASSSPIADTQYF. The DNA for the CDR3 is TGTGCCAGCAGCTCCCCCATCGCAGATACGCAGTATTTT.

This clonotype has at least ten counts. The chain links TRBV16 to TRBJ1-1, with 8 nucleotides matching TRBD1. This CDR3 has 17 residues. The germline V gene has CDR1 KGHSY and CDR2 FQNENV. With V trimmed by 4 bases and J by 4 bases, 14 bases remained unmatched. Written as DNA, the CDR3 is TGTGCCAGCAGCCGACTAACAAGACAGGGGAGTTCCACTGAAGCTTTCTTT. Its translation: CASSRLTRQGSSTEAFF.